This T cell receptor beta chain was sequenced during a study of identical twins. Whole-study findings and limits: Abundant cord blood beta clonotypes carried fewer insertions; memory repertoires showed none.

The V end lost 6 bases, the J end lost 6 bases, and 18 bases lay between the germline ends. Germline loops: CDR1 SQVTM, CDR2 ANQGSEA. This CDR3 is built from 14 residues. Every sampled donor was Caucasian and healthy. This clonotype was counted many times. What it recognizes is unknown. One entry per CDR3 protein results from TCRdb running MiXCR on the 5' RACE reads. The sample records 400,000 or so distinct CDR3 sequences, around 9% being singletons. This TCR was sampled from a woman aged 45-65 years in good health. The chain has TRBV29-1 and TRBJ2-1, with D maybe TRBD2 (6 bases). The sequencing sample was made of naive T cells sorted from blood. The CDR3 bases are TGCAGCGTGGAGGTGTGGGCTAGCGCCAATGAGCAGTTCTTC. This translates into CSVEVWASANEQFF.